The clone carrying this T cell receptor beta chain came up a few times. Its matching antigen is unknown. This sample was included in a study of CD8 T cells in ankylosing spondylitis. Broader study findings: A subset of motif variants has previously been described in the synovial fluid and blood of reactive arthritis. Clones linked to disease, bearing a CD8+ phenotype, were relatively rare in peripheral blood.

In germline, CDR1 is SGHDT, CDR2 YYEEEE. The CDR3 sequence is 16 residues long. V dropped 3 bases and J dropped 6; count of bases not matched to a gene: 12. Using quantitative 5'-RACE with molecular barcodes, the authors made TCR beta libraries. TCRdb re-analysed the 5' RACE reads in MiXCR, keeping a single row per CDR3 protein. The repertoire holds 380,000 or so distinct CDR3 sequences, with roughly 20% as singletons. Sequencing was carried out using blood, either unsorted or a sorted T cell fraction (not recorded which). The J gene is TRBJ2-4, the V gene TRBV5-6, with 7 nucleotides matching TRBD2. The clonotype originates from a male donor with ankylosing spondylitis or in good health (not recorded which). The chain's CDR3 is CASSWNPGGRGNIQYF. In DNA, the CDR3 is TGTGCCAGCAGCTGGAATCCCGGGGGGAGGGGAAACATTCAGTACTTC.